These T cell receptor beta chains were read from a single sample in a study of lymphopenia after photon versus proton radiotherapy. This table comes from immunoSEQ multiplex PCR, and its TCRdb copy is limited to in-frame clones, with some not included. Here the sample spans 30,000 to 40,000 clones, approximately 80% being singletons. This material consisted of peripheral blood, taken from a patient treated with proton-based radiotherapy. The receptors shown here come from an older woman with pancreatic cancer. CDR3s include the opening cysteine and the closing phenylalanine or tryptophan. A D gene is named only where the DNA matches it firmly. Clone size appears in some rows only: once, few, many, or a class for an expanded clone.

TRBJ2-2 | NA | NA | TRBV4-2 | CASSQASTGELFF | TGTGCCAGCAGCCAAGCTAGCACAGGGGAGCTGTTTTTT
TRBJ2-7 | TRBD2 | NA | TRBV6-1 | CASSDPGLAEIEQYF | TGTGCCAGCAGTGACCCGGGACTAGCGGAGATTGAGCAGTACTTC
TRBJ2-1 | TRBD2 | NA | TRBV10-3 | CAISESFRAGVYNEQFF | TGTGCCATCAGTGAGTCCTTTCGGGCGGGAGTTTACAATGAGCAGTTCTTC
TRBJ2-5 | NA | NA | TRBV5-1 | CASSLGGGNRETQYF | TGCGCCAGCAGCTTGGGGGGCGGAAACCGGGAGACCCAGTACTTC
TRBJ2-1 | TRBD1 | few | TRBV7-9 | CASSGDREDNEQFF | TGTGCCAGCAGCGGGGACAGGGAAGACAATGAGCAGTTCTTC
TRBJ2-2 | NA | NA | TRBV28 | CASSSFQGSNTGELFF | TGTGCCAGCAGTTCCTTCCAGGGTAGTAACACCGGGGAGCTGTTTTTT
TRBJ2-1 | NA | NA | TRBV7-9 | CASSSGSFLSYNEQFF | TGTGCCAGCAGCTCGGGCTCTTTCCTCTCCTACAATGAGCAGTTCTTC
TRBJ2-2 | TRBD1 | NA | TRBV4-3 | CASSRQQGARGTGELFF | TGCGCCAGCAGCCGCCAGCAGGGGGCGAGGGGCACCGGGGAGCTGTTTTTT
TRBJ2-2 | TRBD2 | NA | TRBV19 | CATGTSGSRTGELFF | TGTGCTACAGGGACTAGCGGGAGTCGGACCGGGGAGCTGTTTTTT
TRBJ2-2 | TRBD1 | NA | TRBV27 | CASSLMGTGGITGELFF | TGTGCCAGCAGTCTTATGGGGACAGGGGGCATCACCGGGGAGCTGTTTTTT
TRBJ1-2 | NA | NA | TRBV7-2 | CASSLGTDGYTF | TGTGCCAGCAGCTTGGGGACGGATGGCTACACCTTC
TRBJ1-6 | TRBD1 | NA | TRBV11-3 | CASSSGQGSTYNSPLHF | TGTGCCAGCAGCTCGGGACAGGGGTCGACCTATAATTCACCCCTCCACTTT
TRBJ1-6 | TRBD1 | NA | TRBV2 | CASSRGEVSPLHF | TGTGCCAGCAGCAGGGGGGAAGTCTCACCCCTCCACTTT
TRBJ2-5 | TRBD1 | NA | TRBV28 | CASSLWDRQGALGETQYF | TGTGCCAGCAGTTTATGGGATAGGCAGGGGGCGCTCGGGGAGACCCAGTACTTC
TRBJ2-7 | TRBD2 | NA | TRBV6-1 | CASSETVGRTYEQYF | TGTGCCAGCAGTGAAACGGTCGGGAGGACCTACGAGCAGTACTTC
TRBJ1-2 | NA | NA | TRBV11-3 | CASSQYVAGNYGYTF | TGTGCCAGCAGTCAATACGTAGCGGGTAACTATGGCTACACCTTC
TRBJ1-5 | NA | NA | TRBV7-8 | CASSLAQIRSQTNQPQHF | TGTGCCAGCAGCTTAGCGCAAATCCGGTCCCAAACCAACCAGCCCCAGCATTTT
TRBJ1-4 | NA | NA | TRBV7-2 | CASSLATNEKLFF | TGTGCCAGCAGCTTAGCAACTAATGAAAAACTGTTTTTT
TRBJ1-6 | TRBD1 | NA | TRBV19 | CASSTLPGQGNSPLHF | TGTGCCAGTAGTACTCTCCCGGGACAGGGAAATTCACCCCTCCACTTT
TRBJ2-7 | NA | NA | TRBV2 | CASTLTGTYEQYF | TGTGCCAGTACCCTTACAGGGACCTACGAGCAGTACTTC
TRBJ2-7 | TRBD1 | NA | TRBV27 | CASRQGQGGFYEQYF | TGTGCCAGCAGACAGGGACAGGGAGGTTTCTACGAGCAGTACTTC
TRBJ1-2 | NA | NA | TRBV28 | CASSLNRLYGYTF | TGTGCCAGCAGTCTAAACAGGCTTTATGGCTACACCTTC